This T cell receptor (beta chain) was captured in a study of glioma-infiltrating T cells after dendritic cell vaccination (dated by TCRdb to 2016 to 2018). Regarding the complete study: The cohort included some 15 glioblastoma patients drawn from Phase I and II dendritic cell vaccination trials, of whom 9 were newly diagnosed and 6 had recurrent disease. Between the early 2000s and the early 2010s, the patients were given dendritic cell vaccination pulsed with autologous tumor lysate. To make the vaccine, monocyte-derived dendritic cells were cultured for about seven days with IL-4 and GM-CSF and then pulsed overnight with autologous tumor lysate. Patients received three intradermal dendritic cell vaccine injections at biweekly intervals in the arm below the axilla. Tumor-infiltrating lymphocyte content was quantified and tumor and blood repertoires were compared in dendritic cell-vaccinated glioblastoma patients by deep sequencing of TCR beta CDR3 regions. Survival after dendritic cell vaccination was correlated with TCR sequencing metrics, including TIL content and tumor-blood repertoire overlap. What the work shows at the level of the full study, not this receptor alone: After dendritic cell vaccination, a higher estimated pretreatment TIL content predicted longer time to progression and overall survival. The TCR overlap response model with three groups was called speculative and said to need prospective validation. The cohort was small and heterogeneous, only a few patients had full blood and tumor sets, and even fewer had initial-recurrent tumor pairs. TCR clonality showed no direct relationship with survival, which suggests that a diverse polyclonal response may be important.

About this clone: Its antigen is not yet known. No base quality values were provided; no much bigger clone lies one nucleotide off.

TCRB CDR3 regions were amplified from roughly 1.8 ug genomic DNA, or all available DNA if less, using the immunoSEQ assay. For multiplex PCR, 60 forward primers for TCR V beta segments and 13 reverse primers for J beta segments were used. To estimate reads per starting template, synthetic control templates were spiked into each sample at limiting dilution. Sequencing produced 87 bp reads on the Illumina HiSeq System. Per the original workflow: To remove PCR and sequencing errors, closely related sequences were merged with a nearest neighbor algorithm. TCR overlap was defined as the percentage of unique tumor TCR beta sequences that were also found in the peripheral blood of the same patient. As stored in TCRdb, this immuneACCESS dataset retains in-frame rearrangements with V and J assigned. A fraction of the clones does not appear; measured against another copy, unresolved V genes explain less than half of the discrepancy, and the remainder lacks a known reason. The V and J calls and clone size are taken from that table; D and trimming were inferred from the DNA. The sample contains 45,000 to 50,000 clones, 65% to 90% of them found a single time. The top ten clones comprise over 10% of the sample.

Selection of patients required sufficient residual fresh-frozen tumor tissue and over two years of available survival data. Molecular status otherwise varied across the glioblastoma patients, but none of them carried an isocitrate dehydrogenase mutation. PBMC were collected before vaccination, two weeks after the third vaccination, and at tumor progression if tumor progression occurred. The Qiagen DNeasy Blood extraction Kit was used to extract genomic DNA. From the cysteine up to the phenylalanine, the CDR3 has a length of 12 residues. Of the read, only the CDR3 DNA is kept; its 36 bases are in frame from base 1. The germline V gene (reference sequence) sets CDR1 to LNHDA and CDR2 to SQIVND. Trimming takes 4 bases from V and 11 bases from J, and the germline ends sit 14 bases apart.

The sequence derives from a human donor with glioblastoma. The sequences come from blood, collected before dendritic cell vaccination. The sequence is built from TRBV19 and TRBJ1-1; perhaps TRBD1 is the D gene, with 6 bases matching. Here the CDR3 is given as CASSNQGWTAFF. The bases are TGTGCCAGTAGTAATCAGGGGTGGACGGCTTTCTTT.